The 13 T cell receptor beta chains below come from one sample, sequenced in a study of T cells in Graves' hyperthyroidism and ophthalmopathy. Amplification of TCR beta CDR3 regions was performed using RNA transcripts as template. HTBI primers were used for first-round RT-PCR of the TCR CDR3. TCRdb processed the multiplex PCR reads anew with MiXCR; each CDR3 protein has one entry. The data contain some 460,000 distinct CDR3 sequences, 15% to 18% of them singletons. The specimen was blood. These receptor sequences come from a young woman with Graves' hyperthyroidism.

The table lists this clonotype with many counts. The V and J genes are TRBV12-3 or TRBV12-4 and TRBJ1-2, with 10 nucleotides matching TRBD1. V trimming: 4 bases; J trimming: 2 bases; junction bases outside the gene matches: 4. The CDR3 length is 15 residues. CDR3 in DNA: TGTGCCAGCAGTTCAGACAGGGGGCGCAACTATGGCTACACCTTC. Translation gives CASSSDRGRNYGYTF.

A few counts support this clonotype. The chain recombines TRBV19 with TRBJ1-1, with TRBD1 as a possible D gene (5 bases). Per germline, CDR1 LNHDA and CDR2 SQIVND (reference sequence). The CDR3 loop spans 15 amino acids. V lost 2 bases, J lost 3 bases, and 13 bases lay in between. The chain's CDR3 is CASSIHAREDTEAFF. CDR3 nucleotides: TGTGCCAGTAGTATACACGCCAGGGAGGACACTGAAGCTTTCTTT.

Concerning this clonotype itself: A read error may be the cause here, since a much bigger clone is one base away. J is TRBJ2-1 and V is TRBV5-1, with TRBD1 as a possible D gene (5 bases). V was shortened by 5 bases and J by 10 bases, with 16 bases between the two germline ends. In germline, CDR1 is SGHRS, CDR2 YFSETQ. The CDR3 is 13 residues long. CDR3 in DNA: TGCGCCAGCAGAGGGCAGGGAACGCACGAGCAGTTCTTC. Its translation: CASRGQGTHEQFF.

As regards this clonotype: A much larger clone lies a single base off, so this may be a read error. V usage is TRBV7-9 and J usage is TRBJ2-1; TRBD2 matches at 11 bases. The CDR3 is 17 amino acids. The trim removed 3 bases at V and 4 bases at J, leaving 8 bases unmatched. Per germline, CDR1 SEHNR and CDR2 FQNEAQ (reference sequence). The CDR3 region has the DNA TGTGCCAGCAGCTTTTCGTCCAGGACTAGCGGGTACAATGAGCAGTTCTTC. Translated, it gives CASSFSSRTSGYNEQFF.

This clonotype occurred a few times. This chain links TRBV19 with TRBJ1-5; D remains unclear. The CDR3 loop spans 14 amino acids. Germline lookup yields CDR1 LNHDA and CDR2 SQIVND (reference sequence). The ends were cut back, 3 bases at V and 7 bases at J, with 13 bases in the middle. The CDR3 DNA is TGTGCCAGTAGTATTGCTCTAGGCGGACAGCCCCAGCATTTT. Its translation is CASSIALGGQPQHF. Drawing the rest from reference TRBV19 and TRBJ1-5, the complete variable domain is DGGITQSPKYLFRKEGQNVTLSCEQNLNHDAMYWYRQDPGQGLRLIYYSQIVNDFQKGDIAEGYSVSREKKESFPLTVTSAQKNPTAFYLCASSIALGGQPQHFGDGTRLSIL.

This chain uses TRBV7-8 with TRBJ2-1; D gene uncertain. The germline CDR1 and CDR2 sequences are SGHVS and FQNEAQ. Trimming took 2 bases from V and 0 from J, leaving 8 bases between them. CDR3 length: 15 residues. The CDR3 coding sequence is TGTGCCAGCAGCTTAAGGCCTCCCTCCTACAATGAGCAGTTCTTC. The encoded protein is CASSLRPPSYNEQFF.

This clonotype was observed at least ten times. This chain links TRBV6-1 with TRBJ2-1; a possible D gene is TRBD2 (7 bases). Between the trimmed V and J ends, which lost 3 bases and 7 bases, there was a span of 16 bases. The CDR3 runs 15 residues. CDR1 and CDR2 (germline): MNHNS, SASEGT. The CDR3 DNA reads TGTGCCAGCAGTGACTGGGGGGGGGGCTGGAATGAGCAGTTCTTC. Translating it yields CASSDWGGGWNEQFF.

This clonotype was counted at least ten times. The chain is built from TRBV11-3 and TRBJ2-3; 10 positions match TRBD2. The trim removed 5 bases at V and 2 bases at J, leaving 10 bases unmatched. Germline V gene lookup returns CDR1 SGHNT and CDR2 YENEEA. The CDR3 totals 17 residues. DNA for the CDR3: TGTGCCAGCAGCCCCTGGACTAGCGGCCCGGTCACAGATACGCAGTATTTT. Translation gives CASSPWTSGPVTDTQYF.

This clonotype was found a few times. This chain links TRBV9 with TRBJ1-2; 9 bases match TRBD1. V lost 2 bases, J lost 8 bases, and 7 bases stayed unmatched. CDR1 and CDR2 (germline): SGDLS, YYNGEE. CDR3 length equals 14 residues. CDR3 residues: CASSVGDRVWGYTF. CDR3 bases: TGTGCCAGCAGCGTTGGGGACAGGGTGTGGGGCTACACCTTC.

There are many counts of this clonotype. The chain couples TRBV13 to TRBJ2-3; 9 bases match TRBD2. This CDR3 region has 15 residues. Germline CDR1 and CDR2: PRHDT and FYEKMQ (reference sequence). After removal of 3 bases from V and 4 bases from J, the junction contained 5 bases not matched to a gene. In DNA, the CDR3 is TGTGCCAGCAGCTTTAGCGGGGGTTTAGCAGATACGCAGTATTTT. This sequence encodes CASSFSGGLADTQYF.

In its sample, this clonotype was seen many times. This sequence joins TRBV7-2 and TRBJ2-7, with D tentatively TRBD2 (5 bases). CDR1 is SGHTA, CDR2 FQGNSA, per germline. V lost 5 bases to trimming and J lost 2 bases, with 19 bases between them. The CDR3 runs 16 residues. In DNA, the CDR3 is TGTGCCAGCAGCGCAGCAAGCGGTAGCGTCCCCTACGAGCAGTACTTC. Translation gives CASSAASGSVPYEQYF.

This clonotype was observed many times. The chain recombines TRBV11-2 with TRBJ2-5; D may be TRBD1 or TRBD2 (5 bases each). Per the germline V gene, CDR1 is SGHAT and CDR2 is FQNNGV. CDR3 length: 16 amino acids. V lost 1 base to trimming and J lost 0 bases, with 12 bases between them. In DNA form, the CDR3 reads TGTGCCAGCAGCTTAGTGGGACCCGCGTACCAAGAGACCCAGTACTTC. Translation gives CASSLVGPAYQETQYF.

This clonotype was seen repeatedly, ten times or more. This chain links TRBV6-1 with TRBJ2-3; perhaps TRBD1 as D (6 bases). CDR3 size: 13 residues. The germline V gene encodes CDR1 MNHNS and CDR2 SASEGT. The V and J ends lost 7 bases and 8 bases respectively, with 16 bases between them. In DNA form, the CDR3 reads TGTGCCAGCATCCCCAATGAAGGGGGTACGCAGTATTTT. Residues: CASIPNEGGTQYF.